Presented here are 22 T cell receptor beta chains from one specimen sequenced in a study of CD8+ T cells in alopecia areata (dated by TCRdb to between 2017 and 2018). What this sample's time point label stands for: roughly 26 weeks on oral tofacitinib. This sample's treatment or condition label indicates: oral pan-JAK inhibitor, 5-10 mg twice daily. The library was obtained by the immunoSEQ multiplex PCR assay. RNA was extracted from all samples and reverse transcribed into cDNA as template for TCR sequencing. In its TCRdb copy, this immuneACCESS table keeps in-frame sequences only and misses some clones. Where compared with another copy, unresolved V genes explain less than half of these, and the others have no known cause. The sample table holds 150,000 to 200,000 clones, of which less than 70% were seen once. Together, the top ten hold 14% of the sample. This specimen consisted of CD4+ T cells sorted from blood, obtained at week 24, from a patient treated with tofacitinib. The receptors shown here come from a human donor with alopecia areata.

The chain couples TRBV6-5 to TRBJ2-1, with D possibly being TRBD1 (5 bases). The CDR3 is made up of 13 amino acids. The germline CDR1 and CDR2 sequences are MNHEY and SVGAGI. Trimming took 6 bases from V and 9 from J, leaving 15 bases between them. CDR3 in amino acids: CASSHTTVSEQFF. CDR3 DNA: TGTGCCAGCAGCCACACGACAGTTAGTGAGCAGTTCTTC.

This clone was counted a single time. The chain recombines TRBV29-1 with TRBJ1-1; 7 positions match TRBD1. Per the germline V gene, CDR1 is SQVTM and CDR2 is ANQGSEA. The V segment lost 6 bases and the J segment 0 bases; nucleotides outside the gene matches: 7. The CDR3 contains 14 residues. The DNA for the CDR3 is TGCAGCGTCGGAGAGGGGGCGGTGAACACTGAAGCTTTCTTT. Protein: CSVGEGAVNTEAFF.

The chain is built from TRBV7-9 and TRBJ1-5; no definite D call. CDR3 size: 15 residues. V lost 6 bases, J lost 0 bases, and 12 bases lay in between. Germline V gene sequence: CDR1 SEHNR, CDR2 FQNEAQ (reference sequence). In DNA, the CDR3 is TGTGCCAGCAGTTCCTCATGGGCTAGCAATCAGCCCCAGCATTTT. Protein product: CASSSSWASNQPQHF.

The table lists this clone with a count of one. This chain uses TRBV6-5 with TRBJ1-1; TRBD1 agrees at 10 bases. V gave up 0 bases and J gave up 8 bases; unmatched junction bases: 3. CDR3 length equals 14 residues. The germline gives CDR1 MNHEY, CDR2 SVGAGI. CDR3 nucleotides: TGTGCCAGCAGTTACTCTGGGACAGGGGTCGAAGCTTTCTTT. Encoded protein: CASSYSGTGVEAFF.

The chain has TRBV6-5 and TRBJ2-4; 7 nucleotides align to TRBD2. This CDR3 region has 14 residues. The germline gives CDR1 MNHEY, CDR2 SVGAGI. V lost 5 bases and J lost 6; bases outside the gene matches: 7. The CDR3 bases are TGTGCCAGCAGTCCCGGGGGGTTCCGAAACATTCAGTACTTC. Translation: CASSPGGFRNIQYF.

CDR3 nucleotides: TGTGCCTGGAGTGTACTAAAGGGTAATTCACCCCTCCACTTT. Translation: CAWSVLKGNSPLHF. This chain joins TRBV30 and TRBJ1-6; no reliable D call. The V and J ends lost 0 bases and 6 bases respectively, with 9 bases between them. Germline CDR1 reads GTSNPN; CDR2 reads SVGIG (reference sequence). The CDR3 has 14 amino acids.

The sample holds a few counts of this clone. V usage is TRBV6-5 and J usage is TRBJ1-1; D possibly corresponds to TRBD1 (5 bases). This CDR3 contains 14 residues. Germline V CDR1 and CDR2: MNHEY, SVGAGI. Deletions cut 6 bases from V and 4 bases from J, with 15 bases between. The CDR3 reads CASSPPGISTEAFF. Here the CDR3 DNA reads TGTGCCAGCAGCCCACCAGGGATTAGCACTGAAGCTTTCTTT.

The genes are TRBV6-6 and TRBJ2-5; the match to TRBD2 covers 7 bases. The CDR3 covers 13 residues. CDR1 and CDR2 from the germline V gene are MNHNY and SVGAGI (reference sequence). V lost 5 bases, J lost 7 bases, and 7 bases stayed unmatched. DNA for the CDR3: TGTGCCAGCAGTCCCTTGGGGGGGGTGACCCAGTACTTC. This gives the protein CASSPLGGVTQYF.

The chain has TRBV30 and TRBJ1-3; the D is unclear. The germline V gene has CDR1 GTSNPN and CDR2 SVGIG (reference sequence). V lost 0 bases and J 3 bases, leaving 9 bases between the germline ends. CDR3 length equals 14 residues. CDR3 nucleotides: TGTGCCTGGAGTGTACTGGACGGTGGAAACACCATATATTTT. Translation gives CAWSVLDGGNTIYF.

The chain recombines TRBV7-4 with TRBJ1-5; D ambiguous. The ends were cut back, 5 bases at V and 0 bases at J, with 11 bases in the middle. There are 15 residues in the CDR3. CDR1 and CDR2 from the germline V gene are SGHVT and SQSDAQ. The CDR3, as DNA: TGTGCCAGCAGCCCAATTACCTATAGCAATCAGCCCCAGCATTTT. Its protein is CASSPITYSNQPQHF.

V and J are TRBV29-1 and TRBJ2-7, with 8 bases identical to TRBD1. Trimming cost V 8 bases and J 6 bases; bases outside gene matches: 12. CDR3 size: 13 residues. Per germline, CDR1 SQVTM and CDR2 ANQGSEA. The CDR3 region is CSTPGQVPGEQYF. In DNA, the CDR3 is TGCAGCACGCCGGGACAGGTTCCCGGCGAGCAGTACTTC.

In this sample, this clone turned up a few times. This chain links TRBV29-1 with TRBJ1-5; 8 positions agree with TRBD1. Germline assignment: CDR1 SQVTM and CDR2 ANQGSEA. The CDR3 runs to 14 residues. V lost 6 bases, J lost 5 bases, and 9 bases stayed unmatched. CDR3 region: CSVAAGTGDQPQHF. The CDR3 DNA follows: TGCAGCGTCGCGGCCGGGACAGGCGATCAGCCCCAGCATTTT.

CDR3 residues: CAWARTDDQPQHF. In DNA form, the CDR3 reads TGTGCCTGGGCCCGGACAGATGATCAGCCCCAGCATTTT. This chain joins TRBV30 and TRBJ1-5, with a tentative D call TRBD1 (6 bases). Trimming pared 5 bases from V and 5 bases from J, leaving 13 bases between. The CDR3 is 13 residues long. Germline V gene lookup returns CDR1 GTSNPN and CDR2 SVGIG (reference sequence).

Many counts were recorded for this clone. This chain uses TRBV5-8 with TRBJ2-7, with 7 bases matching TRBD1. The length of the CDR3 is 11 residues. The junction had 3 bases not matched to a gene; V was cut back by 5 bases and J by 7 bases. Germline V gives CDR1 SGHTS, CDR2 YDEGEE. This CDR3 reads CASRQGWEQYF. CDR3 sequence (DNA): TGTGCCAGCAGACAGGGGTGGGAGCAGTACTTC.

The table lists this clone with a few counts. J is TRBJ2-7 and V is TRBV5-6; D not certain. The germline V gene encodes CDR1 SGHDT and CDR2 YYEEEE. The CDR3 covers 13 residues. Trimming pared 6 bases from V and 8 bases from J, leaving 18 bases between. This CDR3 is CASTMGRVGQQYF. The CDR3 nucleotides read TGTGCCAGCACCATGGGTAGGGTTGGTCAGCAGTACTTC.

The CDR3 DNA reads TGTGCCAGCAGCATCGCGGGGGGCTCGTCAGATACGCAGTATTTT. Translating gives CASSIAGGSSDTQYF. The V gene is TRBV9, the J gene TRBJ2-3; TRBD2 agrees at 8 bases. CDR1 and CDR2 from the germline V gene are SGDLS and YYNGEE. CDR3 length equals 15 residues. Germline trimming cut 4 bases from V and 4 bases from J; bases unmatched to any gene: 8.

The CDR3 is CASSFRQGHQPQHF. CDR3 nucleotides: TGTGCCAGCAGTTTTCGACAGGGCCATCAGCCCCAGCATTTT. The genes are TRBV6-1 and TRBJ1-5; TRBD1 matches 7 bases. The junction had 6 bases not matched to a gene; V was cut back by 5 bases and J by 5 bases. The length of the CDR3 is 14 residues. Germline V gives CDR1 MNHNS, CDR2 SASEGT.

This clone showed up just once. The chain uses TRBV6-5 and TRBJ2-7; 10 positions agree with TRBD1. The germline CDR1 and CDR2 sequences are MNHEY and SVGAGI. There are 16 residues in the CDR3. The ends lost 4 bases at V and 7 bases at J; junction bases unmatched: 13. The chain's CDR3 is CASSSVRGQGMEEQYF. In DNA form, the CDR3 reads TGTGCCAGCAGTTCCGTAAGGGGACAGGGGATGGAAGAGCAGTACTTC.

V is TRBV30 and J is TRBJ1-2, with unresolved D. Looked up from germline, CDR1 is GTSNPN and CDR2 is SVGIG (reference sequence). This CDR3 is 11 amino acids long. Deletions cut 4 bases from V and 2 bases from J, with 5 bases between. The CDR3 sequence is CAWTQNYGYTF. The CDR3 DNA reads TGTGCCTGGACCCAAAACTATGGCTACACCTTC.

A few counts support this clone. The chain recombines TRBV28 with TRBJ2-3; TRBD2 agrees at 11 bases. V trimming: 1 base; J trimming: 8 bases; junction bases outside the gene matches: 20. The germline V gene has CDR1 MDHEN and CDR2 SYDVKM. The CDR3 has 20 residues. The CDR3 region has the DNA TGTGCCAGCAGTTTATCCGGGCATTGGGTTAGCGGGGGGGCCTTCGGTACGCAGTATTTT. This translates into CASSLSGHWVSGGAFGTQYF.

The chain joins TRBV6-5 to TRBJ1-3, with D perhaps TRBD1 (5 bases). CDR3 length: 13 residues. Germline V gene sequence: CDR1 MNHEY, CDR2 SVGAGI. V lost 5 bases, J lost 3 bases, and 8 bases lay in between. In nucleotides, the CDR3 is TGTGCCAGCAGTACGACAGTTGGAAACACCATATATTTT. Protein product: CASSTTVGNTIYF.

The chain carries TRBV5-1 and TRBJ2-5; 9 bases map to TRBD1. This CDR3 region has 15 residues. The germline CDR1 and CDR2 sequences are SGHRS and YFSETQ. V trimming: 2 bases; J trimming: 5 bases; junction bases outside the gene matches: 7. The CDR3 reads CASSLGQGIEETQYF. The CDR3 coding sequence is TGCGCCAGCAGCTTAGGACAGGGGATAGAGGAGACCCAGTACTTC.